The 9 T cell receptor beta chains presented below share a single source sample, sequenced in a study of breast tumors, draining lymph nodes, adjacent tissues. Samples came from axillary lymph nodes draining the breast cancer. TCRdb re-called the multiplex PCR reads with MiXCR, one entry per CDR3 protein. The sample holds over 100,000 distinct CDR3 sequences, 20% to 25% seen once. The sequencing sample was made of axillary lymph node tissue. Source of these receptors: a female donor with breast cancer. Some clones in this sample may be carry-over from other donors' samples.

This clonotype was counted a few times. The V gene is TRBV12-3 or TRBV12-4, the J gene TRBJ2-6; D gene unclear. Trimming took off 6 bases at V and 15 bases at J, with 12 bases between the two ends. The CDR3 covers 11 residues. The CDR3 sequence is CASSLPSALTF. DNA of the CDR3: TGTGCCAGCAGCTTACCGAGCGCCCTGACTTTC.

This clonotype has a count of ten or more. This rearrangement joins TRBV11-1 to TRBJ2-7, with 8 bases that match TRBD1. The CDR3 is 14 residues long. Germline assignment: CDR1 SGHAT and CDR2 FQDESV (reference sequence). The ends lost 0 bases at V and 6 bases at J; junction bases unmatched: 4. The CDR3: CASSLAGRGPEQYF. The CDR3 DNA reads TGTGCCAGCAGCTTAGCGGGCAGGGGGCCCGAGCAGTACTTC. Complete variable domain (other parts from reference TRBV11-1 and TRBJ2-7): EAEVAQSPRYKITEKSQAVAFWCDPISGHATLYWYRQILGQGPELLVQFQDESVVDDSQLPKDRFSAERLKGVDSTLKIQPAELGDSAMYLCASSLAGRGPEQYFGPGTRLTVT.

This clonotype was seen repeatedly, ten times or more. The CDR3 loop is CASSRPGHKETQYF. The CDR3 coding sequence is TGTGCCAGTAGCAGACCGGGGCATAAAGAGACCCAGTACTTC. This chain links TRBV19 with TRBJ2-5, with D perhaps matching TRBD1 or TRBD2 (5 bases each). V was shortened by 6 bases and J by 3 bases, with 14 bases between the two germline ends. The CDR3 consists of 14 residues. The germline gives CDR1 LNHDA, CDR2 SQIVND (reference sequence).

This clonotype has only one observation. A much bigger clone sits one base away, suggesting this may be a read error. The rearrangement links TRBV19 to TRBJ2-1, with D perhaps matching TRBD2 (5 bases). Germline V gives CDR1 LNHDA, CDR2 SQIVND (reference sequence). CDR3 length: 11 residues. This chain's CDR3 is CASSDYNGQFF. CDR3 DNA sequence: TGTGCCAGTAGTGACTACAATGGGCAGTTCTTC.

The chain has TRBV15 and TRBJ1-2; D call uncertain. Germline-derived CDR1 and CDR2 are LNHNV and YYDKDF (reference sequence). V shed 0 bases and J shed 1 base, with 9 bases lying between them. This CDR3 contains 15 residues. CDR3 residues: CATSRERDFNYGYTF. In nucleotides, the CDR3 is TGTGCCACCAGCAGAGAGAGAGACTTTAACTATGGCTACACCTTC.

This clonotype was counted ten times or more. The genes are TRBV3-1 and TRBJ2-1; 8 nucleotides align to TRBD2. The V gene's germline CDR1 is LGHDT and CDR2 YNNKEL (reference sequence). V lost 5 bases, J lost 7 bases, and 7 bases stayed unmatched. The length of the CDR3 is 14 residues. The CDR3 here is CASSSSGSSNEQFF. As DNA, the CDR3 is TGTGCCAGCAGCTCGAGCGGGAGTTCGAATGAGCAGTTCTTC.

The chain has TRBV11-3 and TRBJ2-1, with no clear D. The CDR3 is 15 residues long. Germline V lookup: CDR1 SGHNT, CDR2 YENEEA. The V gene lost 5 bases and the J gene lost 2 bases, with 13 bases spanning the gap. Written as DNA, the CDR3 is TGTGCCAGCAGCGCAGACGCTGAGCCCTACAATGAGCAGTTCTTC. It translates to CASSADAEPYNEQFF.

This clonotype occurred many times. The chain combines TRBV19 with TRBJ2-7; D is possibly TRBD1 (5 bases). CDR3 length: 14 residues. V was trimmed by 3 bases and J by 2 bases, leaving 11 bases between them. Germline lookup yields CDR1 LNHDA and CDR2 SQIVND (reference sequence). This chain's CDR3 is CASSMGSGPYEQYF. For the CDR3, the DNA is TGTGCCAGTAGTATGGGTTCAGGGCCCTACGAGCAGTACTTC. The variable domain in full, with the rest retrieved from reference TRBV19 and TRBJ2-7, is DGGITQSPKYLFRKEGQNVTLSCEQNLNHDAMYWYRQDPGQGLRLIYYSQIVNDFQKGDIAEGYSVSREKKESFPLTVTSAQKNPTAFYLCASSMGSGPYEQYFGPGTRLTVT.

This clonotype was recorded many times. This chain connects TRBV7-2 to TRBJ2-5; TRBD2 aligns across 7 bases. This CDR3 region has 14 residues. V shed 3 bases and J 0 bases; nucleotides not matched to a gene: 1. Germline values: CDR1 SGHTA, CDR2 FQGNSA. The CDR3 sequence: CASSLGLNQETQYF. The CDR3 DNA follows: TGTGCCAGCAGCTTGGGACTAAACCAAGAGACCCAGTACTTC.